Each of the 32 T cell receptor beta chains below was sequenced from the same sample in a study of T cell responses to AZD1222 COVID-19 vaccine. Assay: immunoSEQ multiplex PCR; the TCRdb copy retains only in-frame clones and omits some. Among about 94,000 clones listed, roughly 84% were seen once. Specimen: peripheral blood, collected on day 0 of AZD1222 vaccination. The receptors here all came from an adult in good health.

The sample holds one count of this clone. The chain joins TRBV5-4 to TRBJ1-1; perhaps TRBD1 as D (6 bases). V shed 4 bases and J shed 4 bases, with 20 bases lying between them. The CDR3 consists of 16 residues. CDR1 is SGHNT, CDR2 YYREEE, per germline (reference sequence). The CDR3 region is CASSAEGGRVSTEAFF. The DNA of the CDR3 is TGTGCCAGCAGCGCTGAGGGGGGGCGCGTATCCACTGAAGCTTTCTTT.

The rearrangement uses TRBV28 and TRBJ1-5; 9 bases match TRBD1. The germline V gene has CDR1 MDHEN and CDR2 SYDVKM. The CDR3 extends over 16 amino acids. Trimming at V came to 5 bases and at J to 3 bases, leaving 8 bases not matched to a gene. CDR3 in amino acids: CASSPGDRDSNQPQHF. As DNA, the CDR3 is TGTGCCAGCAGTCCAGGGGACAGGGACTCCAATCAGCCCCAGCATTTT.

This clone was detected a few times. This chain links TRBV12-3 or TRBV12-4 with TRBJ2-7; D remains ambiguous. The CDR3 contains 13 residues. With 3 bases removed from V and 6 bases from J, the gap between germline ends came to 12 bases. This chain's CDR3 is CASSFMGIGEQYF. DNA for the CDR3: TGTGCCAGCAGTTTCATGGGAATAGGCGAGCAGTACTTC.

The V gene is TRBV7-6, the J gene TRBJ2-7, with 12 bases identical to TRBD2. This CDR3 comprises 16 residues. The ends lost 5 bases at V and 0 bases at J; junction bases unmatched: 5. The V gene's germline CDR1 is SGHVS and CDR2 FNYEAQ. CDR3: CASSPTSGGSSYEQYF. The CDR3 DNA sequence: TGTGCCAGCAGCCCCACTAGCGGGGGGAGCTCCTACGAGCAGTACTTC.

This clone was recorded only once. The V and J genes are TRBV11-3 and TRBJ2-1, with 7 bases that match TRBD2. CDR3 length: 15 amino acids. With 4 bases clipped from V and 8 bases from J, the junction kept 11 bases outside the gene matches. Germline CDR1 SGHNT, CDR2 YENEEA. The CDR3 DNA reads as TGTGCCAGCAGCTCCGGGGGGTCAACTGTTTATGAGCAGTTCTTC. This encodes CASSSGGSTVYEQFF.

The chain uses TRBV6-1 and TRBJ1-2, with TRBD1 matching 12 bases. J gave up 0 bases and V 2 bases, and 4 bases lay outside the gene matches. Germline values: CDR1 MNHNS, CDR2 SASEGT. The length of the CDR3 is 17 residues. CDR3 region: CASSELGTGGTNYGYTF. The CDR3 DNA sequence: TGTGCCAGCAGTGAATTAGGGACAGGGGGCACTAACTATGGCTACACCTTC.

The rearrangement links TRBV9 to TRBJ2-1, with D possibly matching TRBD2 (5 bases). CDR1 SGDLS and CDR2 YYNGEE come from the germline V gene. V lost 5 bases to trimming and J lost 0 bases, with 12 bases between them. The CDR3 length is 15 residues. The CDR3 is CASSLSGSSYNEQFF. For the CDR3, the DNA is TGTGCCAGCAGTCTAAGTGGGAGCTCCTACAATGAGCAGTTCTTC.

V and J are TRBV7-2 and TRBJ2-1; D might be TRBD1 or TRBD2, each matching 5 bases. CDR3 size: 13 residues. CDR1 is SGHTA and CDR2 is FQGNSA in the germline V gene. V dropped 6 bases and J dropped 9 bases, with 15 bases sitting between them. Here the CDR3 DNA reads TGTGCCAGCAGAGCCCTCAGGGCGGGTGAGCAGTTCTTC. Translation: CASRALRAGEQFF.

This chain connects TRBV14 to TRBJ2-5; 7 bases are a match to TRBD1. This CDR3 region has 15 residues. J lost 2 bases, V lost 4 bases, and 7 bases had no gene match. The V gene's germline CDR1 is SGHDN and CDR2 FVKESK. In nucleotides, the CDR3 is TGTGCCAGCAGCCCTAGCCGGGACAGTCAAGAGACCCAGTACTTC. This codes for CASSPSRDSQETQYF.

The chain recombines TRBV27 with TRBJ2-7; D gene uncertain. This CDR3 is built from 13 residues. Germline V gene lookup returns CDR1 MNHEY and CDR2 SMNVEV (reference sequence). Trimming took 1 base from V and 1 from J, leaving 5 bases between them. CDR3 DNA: TGTGCCAGCAGTTTATTCGGATCCTACGAGCAGTACTTC. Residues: CASSLFGSYEQYF.

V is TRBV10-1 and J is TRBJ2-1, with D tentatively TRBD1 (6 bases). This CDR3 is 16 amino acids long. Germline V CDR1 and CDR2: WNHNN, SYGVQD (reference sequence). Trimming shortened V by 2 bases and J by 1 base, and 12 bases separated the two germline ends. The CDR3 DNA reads TGCGCCAGCAGTGAGAAACAGGGAGCTTCCTACAATGAGCAGTTCTTC. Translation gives CASSEKQGASYNEQFF.

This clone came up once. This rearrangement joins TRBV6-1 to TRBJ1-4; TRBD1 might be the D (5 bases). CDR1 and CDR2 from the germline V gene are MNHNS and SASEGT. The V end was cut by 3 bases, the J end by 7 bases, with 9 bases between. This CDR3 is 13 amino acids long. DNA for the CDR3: TGTGCCAGCAGTGATACGGGGGGTGAAAAACTGTTTTTT. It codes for CASSDTGGEKLFF.

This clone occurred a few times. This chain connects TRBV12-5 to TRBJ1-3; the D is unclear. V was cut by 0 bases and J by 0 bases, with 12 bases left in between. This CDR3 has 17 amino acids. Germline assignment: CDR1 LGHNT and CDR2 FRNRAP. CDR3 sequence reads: CASGLVVGDFSGNTIYF. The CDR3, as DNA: TGTGCTAGTGGTTTGGTAGTAGGAGATTTCTCTGGAAACACCATATATTTT.

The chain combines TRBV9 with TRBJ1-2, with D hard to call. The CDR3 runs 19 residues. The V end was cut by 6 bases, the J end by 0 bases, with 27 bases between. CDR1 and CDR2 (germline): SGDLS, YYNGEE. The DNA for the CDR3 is TGTGCCAGCAAAGGGAGGTGGAAAACGGAAACGACTTCTAACTATGGCTACACCTTC. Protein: CASKGRWKTETTSNYGYTF.

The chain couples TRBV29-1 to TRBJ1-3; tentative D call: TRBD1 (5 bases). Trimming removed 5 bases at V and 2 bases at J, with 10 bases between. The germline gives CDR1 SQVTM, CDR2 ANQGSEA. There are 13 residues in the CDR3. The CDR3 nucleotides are TGCAGCGTTAGACGGGGGACTGGAAACACCATATATTTT. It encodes CSVRRGTGNTIYF.

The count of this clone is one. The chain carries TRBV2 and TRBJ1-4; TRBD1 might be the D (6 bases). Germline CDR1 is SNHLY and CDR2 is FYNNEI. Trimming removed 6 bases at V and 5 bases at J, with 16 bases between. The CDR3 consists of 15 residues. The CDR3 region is CASSANGQSNEKLFF. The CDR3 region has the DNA TGTGCCAGCAGCGCCAACGGACAGTCCAATGAAAAACTGTTTTTT.

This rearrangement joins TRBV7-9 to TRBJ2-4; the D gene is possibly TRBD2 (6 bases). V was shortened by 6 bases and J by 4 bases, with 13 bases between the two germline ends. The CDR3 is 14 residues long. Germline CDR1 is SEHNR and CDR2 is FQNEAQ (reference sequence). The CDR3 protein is CASSEGRDKNIQYF. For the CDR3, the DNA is TGTGCCAGCAGTGAAGGGCGGGATAAAAACATTCAGTACTTC. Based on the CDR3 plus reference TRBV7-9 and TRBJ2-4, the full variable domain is DTGVSQNPRHKITKRGQNVTFRCDPISEHNRLYWYRQTLGQGPEFLTYFQNEAQLEKSRLLSDRFSAERPKGSFSTLEIQRTEQGDSAMYLCASSEGRDKNIQYFGAGTRLSVL.

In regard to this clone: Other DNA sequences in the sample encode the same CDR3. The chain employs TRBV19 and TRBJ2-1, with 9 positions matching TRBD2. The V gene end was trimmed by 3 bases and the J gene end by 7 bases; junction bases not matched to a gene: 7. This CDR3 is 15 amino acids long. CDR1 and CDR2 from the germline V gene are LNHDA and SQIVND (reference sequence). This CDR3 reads CASSIRRGGNNEQFF. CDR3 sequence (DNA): TGTGCCAGTAGTATTAGGCGGGGGGGCAATAATGAGCAGTTCTTC.

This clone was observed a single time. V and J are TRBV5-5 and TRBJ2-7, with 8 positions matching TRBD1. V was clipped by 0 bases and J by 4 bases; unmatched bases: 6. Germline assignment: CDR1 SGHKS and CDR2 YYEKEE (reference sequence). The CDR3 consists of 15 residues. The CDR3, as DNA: TGTGCCAGCAGCTTGGTTGGGACAGGTCTGTACGAGCAGTACTTC. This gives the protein CASSLVGTGLYEQYF.

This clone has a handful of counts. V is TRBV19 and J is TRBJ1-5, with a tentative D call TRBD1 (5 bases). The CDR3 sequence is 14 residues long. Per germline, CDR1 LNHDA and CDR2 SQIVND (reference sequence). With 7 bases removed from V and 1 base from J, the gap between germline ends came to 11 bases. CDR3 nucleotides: TGTGCCAGTAAGGTTCCAGGGAGCAATCAGCCCCAGCATTTT. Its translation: CASKVPGSNQPQHF. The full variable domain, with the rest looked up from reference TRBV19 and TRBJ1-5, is DGGITQSPKYLFRKEGQNVTLSCEQNLNHDAMYWYRQDPGQGLRLIYYSQIVNDFQKGDIAEGYSVSREKKESFPLTVTSAQKNPTAFYLCASKVPGSNQPQHFGDGTRLSIL.

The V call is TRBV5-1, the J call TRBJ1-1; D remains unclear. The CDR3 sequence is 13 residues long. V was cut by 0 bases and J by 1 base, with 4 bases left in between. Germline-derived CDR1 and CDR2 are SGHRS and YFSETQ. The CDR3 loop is CASSLGRNTEAFF. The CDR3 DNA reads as TGCGCCAGCAGCTTGGGGAGGAACACTGAAGCTTTCTTT.

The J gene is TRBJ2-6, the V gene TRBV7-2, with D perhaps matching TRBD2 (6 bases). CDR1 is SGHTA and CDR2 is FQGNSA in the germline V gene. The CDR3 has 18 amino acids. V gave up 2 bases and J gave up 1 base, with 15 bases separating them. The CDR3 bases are TGTGCCAGCAGCTTAAGTGGACAAGGGAGGTCTGGGGCCAACGTCCTGACTTTC. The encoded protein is CASSLSGQGRSGANVLTF.

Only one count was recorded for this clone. CDR3 coding DNA: TGCGCCAGCAGCTTGGTTTCGCAAGGGGATAATTCACCCCTCCACTTT. This gives the protein CASSLVSQGDNSPLHF. The rearrangement joins TRBV5-1 to TRBJ1-6, with D possibly matching TRBD1 (5 bases). The germline V gene encodes CDR1 SGHRS and CDR2 YFSETQ. V lost 0 bases to trimming and J lost 5 bases, with 12 bases between them. The CDR3 spans 16 residues.

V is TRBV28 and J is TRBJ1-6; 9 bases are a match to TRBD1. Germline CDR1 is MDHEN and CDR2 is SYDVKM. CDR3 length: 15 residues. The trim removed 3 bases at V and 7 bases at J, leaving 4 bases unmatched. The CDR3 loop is CASSFRQGGNSPLHF. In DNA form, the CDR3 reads TGTGCCAGCAGTTTCCGACAGGGGGGCAATTCACCCCTCCACTTT.

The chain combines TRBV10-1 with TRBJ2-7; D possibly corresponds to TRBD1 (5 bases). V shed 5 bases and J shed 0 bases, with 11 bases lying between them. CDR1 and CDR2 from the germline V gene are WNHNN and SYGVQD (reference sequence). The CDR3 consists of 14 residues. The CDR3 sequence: CASSSRQSSYEQYF. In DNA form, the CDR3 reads TGCGCCAGCAGTTCGAGACAGAGCTCCTACGAGCAGTACTTC.

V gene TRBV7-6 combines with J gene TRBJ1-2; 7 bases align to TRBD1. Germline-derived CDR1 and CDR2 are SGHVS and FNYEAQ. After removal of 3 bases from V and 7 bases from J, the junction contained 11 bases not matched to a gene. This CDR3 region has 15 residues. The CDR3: CASSFLGEGAGGYTF. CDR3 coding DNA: TGTGCCAGCAGCTTCCTCGGCGAGGGGGCGGGTGGCTACACCTTC.

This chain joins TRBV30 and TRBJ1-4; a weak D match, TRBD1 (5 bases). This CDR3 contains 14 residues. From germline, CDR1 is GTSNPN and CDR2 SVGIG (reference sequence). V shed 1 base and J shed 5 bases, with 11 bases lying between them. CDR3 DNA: TGTGCCTGGAGTGGGGACTCTCTAAATGAAAAACTGTTTTTT. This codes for CAWSGDSLNEKLFF.

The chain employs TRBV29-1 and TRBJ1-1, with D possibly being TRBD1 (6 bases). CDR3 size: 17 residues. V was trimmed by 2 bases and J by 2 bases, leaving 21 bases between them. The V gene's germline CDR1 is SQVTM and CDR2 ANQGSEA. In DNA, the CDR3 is TGCAGCGTTGAATGGGGGGCAGGGATCAAGGGTAACACTGAAGCTTTCTTT. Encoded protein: CSVEWGAGIKGNTEAFF.

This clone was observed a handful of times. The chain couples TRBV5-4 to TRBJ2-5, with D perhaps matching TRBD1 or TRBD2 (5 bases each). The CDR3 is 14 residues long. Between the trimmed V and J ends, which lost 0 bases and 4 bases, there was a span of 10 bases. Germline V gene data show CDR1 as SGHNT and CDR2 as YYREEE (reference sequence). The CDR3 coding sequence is TGTGCCAGCAGCTTGGAGAGGGGTGGAGAGACCCAGTACTTC. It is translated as CASSLERGGETQYF.

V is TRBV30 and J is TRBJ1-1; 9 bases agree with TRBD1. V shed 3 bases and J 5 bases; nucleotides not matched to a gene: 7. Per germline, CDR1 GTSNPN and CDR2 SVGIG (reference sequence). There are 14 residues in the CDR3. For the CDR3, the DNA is TGTGCCTGGAGGACGGACAGGGGATGGACTGAAGCTTTCTTT. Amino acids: CAWRTDRGWTEAFF.

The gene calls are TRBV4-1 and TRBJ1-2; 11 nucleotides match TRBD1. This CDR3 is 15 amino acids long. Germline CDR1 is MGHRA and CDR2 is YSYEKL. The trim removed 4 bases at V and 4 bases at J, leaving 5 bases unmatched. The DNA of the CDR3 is TGCGCCAGCAGCCGGGGGACAGGGGGAAGCTATGGCTACACCTTC. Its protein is CASSRGTGGSYGYTF.

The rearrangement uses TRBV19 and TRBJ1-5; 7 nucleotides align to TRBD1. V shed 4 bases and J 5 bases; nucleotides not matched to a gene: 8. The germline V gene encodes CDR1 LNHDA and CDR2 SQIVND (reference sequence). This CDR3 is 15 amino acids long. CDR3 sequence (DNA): TGTGCCAGTAGTAATTACACAGGGGAGCATCAGCCCCAGCATTTT. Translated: CASSNYTGEHQPQHF.